The T cell receptor beta chain under discussion was sequenced for a study of OX40 agonist ivuxolimab in advanced cancers. Overall study results and limits: In CD8+ T cells, expanded clones were on average more numerous than in CD4+.

Using immunoSEQ multiplex PCR, the repertoire was profiled, and TCRdb retains in-frame clones only, with some absent. The sample consists of tens of thousands of clones, about 88% of them appearing once. Concerning this clone: Its target is not known.

The sequenced sample was CD4+ or CD8+ T cells sorted from blood, obtained in a trial of the OX40 agonist ivuxolimab. The clonotype originates from an adult with an advanced solid tumor such as melanoma, head and neck, liver or kidney cancer.

CDR3 sequence: CASSLSVTGTEAFF. CDR3 in DNA: TGTGCCAGCAGCTTAAGCGTGACGGGCACTGAAGCTTTCTTT. V and J are TRBV7-8 and TRBJ1-1; no firm D call. The germline CDR1 and CDR2 sequences are SGHVS and FQNEAQ. The CDR3 sequence is 14 residues long. The ends were cut back, 2 bases at V and 4 bases at J, with 11 bases in the middle.